Each of the 9 T cell receptor beta chains below was sequenced from the same sample in a study of blood T cell repertoires in COVID-19. Clones were read by immunoSEQ multiplex PCR, and TCRdb kept only the in-frame ones, dropping some. The repertoire holds about 150,000 clones, with 85% to 90% as singletons. Sequenced: peripheral blood. The receptor source for this set is a woman aged 40 to 50 with acute or convalescent COVID-19.

This clone was counted once. The chain employs TRBV4-1 and TRBJ2-1; a possible D gene is TRBD1 (6 bases). Germline lookup yields CDR1 MGHRA and CDR2 YSYEKL. The CDR3 has 13 residues. V lost 8 bases, J lost 4 bases, and 12 bases lay in between. Here the CDR3 DNA reads TGCGCCAGCCTCAGGGGATTATACAATGAGCAGTTCTTC. This encodes CASLRGLYNEQFF.

The V gene is TRBV10-3, the J gene TRBJ2-7; 8 bases are a match to TRBD2. Looked up from germline, CDR1 is ENHRY and CDR2 is SYGVKD. The V gene end was trimmed by 0 bases and the J gene end by 3 bases; junction bases not matched to a gene: 4. The CDR3 spans 15 residues. CDR3 coding DNA: TGTGCCATCAGTGAGTCGGAGCGGGGGAACTACGAGCAGTACTTC. This gives the protein CAISESERGNYEQYF.

Of note for this clone: Its ends do not fully match the called genes, so a read error is possible. The chain carries TRBV3-1 (or the pseudogene TRBV3-2) and TRBJ2-2; 9 nucleotides align to TRBD2. Germline CDR1 LGHDT, CDR2 YNNKEL (reference sequence). The CDR3 runs 17 residues. The CDR3 DNA sequence: TGTGCCCGCAGCCCACGCGGGGGGGGGACAACTACCGGGGAGCTGTTTTTT. Its translation: CARSPRGGGTTTGELFF.

This clone is a singleton in its sample. In DNA form, the CDR3 reads TGTGCCAGCAGTTCCTCCGGGACAGGGGGCGCCGGAAACACCATATATTTT. Translating it yields CASSSSGTGGAGNTIYF. The rearrangement uses TRBV27 and TRBJ1-3; 12 positions match TRBD1. The V segment lost 4 bases and the J segment 4 bases; nucleotides outside the gene matches: 8. The CDR3 spans 17 residues. Germline V gene sequence: CDR1 MNHEY, CDR2 SMNVEV (reference sequence).

This clone appeared a single time. The chain joins TRBV6-6 to TRBJ2-1; 10 nucleotides match TRBD1. CDR1 and CDR2 from the germline V gene are MNHNY and SVGAGI (reference sequence). The CDR3 has 15 residues. J gave up 6 bases and V 5 bases, and 7 bases lay outside the gene matches. The CDR3: CASSRRTGGFNEQFF. In DNA, the CDR3 is TGTGCCAGCAGTCGGAGGACAGGGGGTTTCAATGAGCAGTTCTTC.

This rearrangement joins TRBV11-1 to TRBJ1-5; D is undetermined. Per germline, CDR1 SGHAT and CDR2 FQDESV (reference sequence). The V gene lost 5 bases and the J gene lost 6 bases, with 11 bases spanning the gap. The CDR3 sequence is 13 residues long. In DNA, the CDR3 is TGTGCCAGCAGCCCAGGTGTCGGTCAGCCCCAGCATTTT. It encodes CASSPGVGQPQHF.

This chain connects TRBV3-1 (or the pseudogene TRBV3-2) to TRBJ2-2; TRBD1 is a possible D gene (6 bases). Germline V gives CDR1 LGHDT, CDR2 YNNKEL (reference sequence). The CDR3 has 15 residues. V was cut by 4 bases and J by 5 bases, with 14 bases left in between. DNA for the CDR3: TGTGCCAGCAGCCGGACAGCTTCGGATACCGGGGAGCTGTTTTTT. Protein: CASSRTASDTGELFF.

The chain joins TRBV27 to TRBJ2-7, with TRBD1 matching over 9 bases. The CDR3 is 13 residues long. Germline lookup yields CDR1 MNHEY and CDR2 SMNVEV (reference sequence). Unmatched junction bases numbered 5, after V lost 4 bases and J lost 7 bases. This CDR3 reads CASSSQGAWEQYF. CDR3 in DNA: TGTGCCAGCAGTTCACAGGGGGCTTGGGAGCAGTACTTC.

The genes are TRBV2 and TRBJ2-2, with 7 bases lining up with TRBD1. The CDR3 runs 16 residues. Per the germline V gene, CDR1 is SNHLY and CDR2 is FYNNEI. V dropped 3 bases and J dropped 0; count of bases not matched to a gene: 4. CDR3 sequence: CASSDGQDTNTGELFF. The CDR3 DNA reads TGTGCCAGCAGTGACGGACAGGACACGAACACCGGGGAGCTGTTTTTT.